The text below deals with one T cell receptor (beta chain). Its cognate antigen is unknown. Of the isolated RNA, all was reverse transcribed, and so the sequenced material was expressed TCRB transcripts. Sequenced by immunoSEQ multiplex PCR; TCRdb stores in-frame clones only, minus some. The repertoire consists of 550,000 to 850,000 clones, with 13% occurring once and the leading ten covering about 0.02%. The CDR3 is 13 residues long. V lost 3 bases to trimming and J lost 7 bases, with 12 bases between them. In germline, CDR1 is SGHDN, CDR2 FVKESK. The entry originates in a study of beta chain features in type 1 diabetes. Overall study findings and caveats: Moderately but significantly shorter TCRB CDR3s were found in Type 1 diabetes patients in all four CD4+ subsets.

The sequencing sample was made of naive CD4+ T cells from blood. This receptor was obtained from a man aged 18-30 years with type 1 diabetes. The chain combines TRBV14 with TRBJ1-2; weak D call: TRBD1 (6 bases). CDR3: CASSQQGMRGYTF. In DNA form, the CDR3 reads TGTGCCAGCAGCCAGCAGGGGATGCGTGGCTACACCTTC.